This TCR beta chain was profiled in a study of cytomegalovirus exposure and HLA in healthy donors. Findings of the study overall: In an earlier analysis, most TCR beta V segments were productive about 87% or about 30% of the time. Researchers reportedly found TCR beta sequences accurately predicted most subjects' HLA-A and HLA-B alleles. Sequencing likely generated an artifact that appeared as a cluster of highly shared sequence variants.

PCR involved 60 Vbeta and 13 Jbeta primers. Profiled with immunoSEQ multiplex PCR; TCRdb holds only in-frame clones, not every one. The sample table includes around 140,000 clones. V lost 0 bases to trimming and J lost 2 bases, with 10 bases between them. Germline assignment: CDR1 SQVTM and CDR2 ANQGSEA. This CDR3 contains 14 residues. As concerns this clone: Its antigen is currently unknown.

The TCR sequence derives from a woman aged 40 to 55 in good health and CMV-seronegative. The chain couples TRBV29-1 to TRBJ1-2; D unresolved. The sample comprised PBMCs. CDR3 residues: CSVEDRGRNYGYTF. In DNA, the CDR3 is TGCAGCGTTGAAGATCGAGGCAGAAACTATGGCTACACCTTC.